A single sample gave rise to the 2 T cell receptor beta chains below, sequenced in a study of control samples from healthy donors and cancer patients. Sequencing used immunoSEQ multiplex PCR; TCRdb keeps in-frame clones, though not all of them. The repertoire holds about 82,000 clones, with about 94% as singletons. Sequenced material: blood. The receptors were sampled from a woman aged 18-35 years in good health.

This clone was seen a handful of times. The V gene is TRBV5-4, the J gene TRBJ1-4; D is uncertain. Looked up from germline, CDR1 is SGHNT and CDR2 is YYREEE (reference sequence). V lost 1 base and J 3 bases, leaving 4 bases between the germline ends. The CDR3 has 13 residues. CDR3 in amino acids: CASSLLPNEKLFF. The CDR3, as DNA: TGTGCCAGCAGCTTGCTCCCTAATGAAAAACTGTTTTTT.

The CDR3 loop is CASSYSVSNQPQHF. Written as DNA, the CDR3 is TGTGCCAGCAGTTACTCGGTCAGTAATCAGCCCCAGCATTTT. J is TRBJ1-5 and V is TRBV6-6; D remains unclear. Germline V gives CDR1 MNHNY, CDR2 SVGAGI (reference sequence). This CDR3 region has 14 residues. V was cut by 0 bases and J by 4 bases, with 7 bases left in between.